The next 16 T cell receptor beta chains were all read from a single sample in a study of blood T cells in healthy people across ages. It was with a sample-barcoded 5' primer and a J-beta primer mix that a second PCR of roughly 6 to 12 cycles was run. MiXCR, run by TCRdb on the 5' RACE reads, gives a single entry per CDR3 protein. This table holds roughly 800,000 distinct CDR3 sequences, about 36% found once. Sequencing input: blood. The receptors come from a man younger than 30 in good health.

This clonotype was counted many times. The chain carries TRBV2 and TRBJ2-3, with 10 nucleotides matching TRBD1. CDR3 length: 17 amino acids. After removal of 5 bases from V and 3 bases from J, the junction contained 11 bases not matched to a gene. Germline CDR1 and CDR2: SNHLY and FYNNEI. The CDR3 loop reads CASSLPWTGGVTDTQYF. Written as DNA, the CDR3 is TGTGCCAGCAGTCTACCCTGGACAGGGGGGGTAACAGATACGCAGTATTTT.

This sequence joins TRBV3-1 and TRBJ2-7, with TRBD1 matching over 11 bases. This CDR3 contains 16 residues. Trimming removed 4 bases from V and 5 bases from J; junction bases left unmatched: 10. Germline V gives CDR1 LGHDT, CDR2 YNNKEL (reference sequence). DNA of the CDR3: TGTGCCAGCAGCCGTAACCGGGACAGGGGGTTCAACGAGCAGTACTTC. It encodes CASSRNRDRGFNEQYF.

V gene TRBV11-2 combines with J gene TRBJ2-2; D is undetermined. The CDR3 has 16 residues. The germline CDR1 and CDR2 sequences are SGHAT and FQNNGV. With 5 bases removed from V and 4 bases from J, the gap between germline ends came to 17 bases. The chain's CDR3 is CASSPSPYMITGELFF. CDR3 nucleotides: TGTGCCAGCAGCCCGAGTCCTTACATGATCACCGGGGAGCTGTTTTTT.

V usage is TRBV6-1 and J usage is TRBJ2-7, with D possibly being TRBD2 (5 bases). Per the germline V gene, CDR1 is MNHNS and CDR2 is SASEGT. The CDR3 length is 13 residues. The V and J ends lost 6 bases and 2 bases respectively, with 11 bases between them. DNA for the CDR3: TGTGCCAGCAGAAAGGACGGGACCTACGAGCAGTACTTC. Its protein product is CASRKDGTYEQYF.

This clonotype was observed a few times. This sequence joins TRBV4-3 and TRBJ2-1, with 7 bases lining up with TRBD2. Germline lookup yields CDR1 LGHNA and CDR2 YSLEER. The CDR3 loop spans 15 amino acids. J lost 5 bases, V lost 4 bases, and 8 bases had no gene match. The DNA of the CDR3 is TGCGCCAGCAGCCCCGTTTGGGGGGGTAACAATGAGCAGTTCTTC. It codes for CASSPVWGGNNEQFF.

This clonotype has just a few counts. The CDR3 reads CASSPWGADTQYF. DNA of the CDR3: TGTGCCAGCAGCCCTTGGGGGGCTGATACGCAGTATTTT. The gene calls are TRBV14 and TRBJ2-3; the D call may be TRBD1 or TRBD2 (6 bases each). V lost 4 bases and J 6 bases, leaving 11 bases between the germline ends. This CDR3 has 13 residues. Germline CDR1 and CDR2: SGHDN and FVKESK.

This clonotype was counted only a few times. J is TRBJ2-1 and V is TRBV7-2, with 7 bases fitting TRBD2. Germline V gene lookup returns CDR1 SGHTA and CDR2 FQGNSA. The CDR3 has 15 residues. The V gene end was trimmed by 5 bases and the J gene end by 15 bases; junction bases not matched to a gene: 19. The CDR3 spells CASSPSGYSTYSWFF. DNA of the CDR3: TGTGCCAGCAGCCCTAGCGGCTACTCAACCTATTCATGGTTCTTC.

V is TRBV20-1 and J is TRBJ2-5; TRBD2 matches 10 bases. The V segment lost 7 bases and the J segment 11 bases; nucleotides outside the gene matches: 13. Germline V gene sequence: CDR1 DFQATT, CDR2 SNEGSKA (reference sequence). This CDR3 contains 13 residues. DNA for the CDR3: TGCAGTGTGTTACTAGCGGGGACCCTAGGGCAGTACTTC. This gives the protein CSVLLAGTLGQYF.

V gene TRBV12-3 or TRBV12-4 combines with J gene TRBJ2-7; 7 nucleotides agree with TRBD1. With V trimmed by 5 bases and J by 6 bases, 10 bases remained unmatched. This CDR3 comprises 14 residues. Written as DNA, the CDR3 is TGTGCCAGCAGTCAGGGACAGACGGCGGGCGAGCAGTACTTC. It specifies CASSQGQTAGEQYF.

The sample holds many counts of this clonotype. This chain joins TRBV20-1 and TRBJ2-7; D possibly uses TRBD1 or TRBD2 (5 bases each). This CDR3 has 17 amino acids. Germline V CDR1 and CDR2: DFQATT, SNEGSKA (reference sequence). The V and J ends lost 1 base and 2 bases respectively, with 21 bases between them. This chain's CDR3 is CSARGGIMGVDPYEQYF. The DNA for the CDR3 is TGCAGTGCTAGAGGGGGGATTATGGGAGTGGATCCCTACGAGCAGTACTTC.

The V gene is TRBV30, the J gene TRBJ2-3, with 7 bases aligning to TRBD1. The CDR3 is 13 amino acids. Germline CDR1 and CDR2: GTSNPN and SVGIG (reference sequence). This CDR3 reads CGGATGTPDTQYF. In DNA, the CDR3 is TGTGGAGGGGCGACAGGGACCCCCGATACGCAGTATTTT.

This clonotype occurred once. This chain uses TRBV29-1 with TRBJ2-3; tentatively, D is TRBD1 (6 bases). Trimming shortened V by 6 bases and J by 4 bases, and 11 bases separated the two germline ends. This CDR3 region has 12 residues. Germline CDR1 and CDR2: SQVTM and ANQGSEA. This CDR3 reads CSVDRTADTQYF. The DNA of the CDR3 is TGCAGCGTCGACAGGACAGCAGATACGCAGTATTTT.

The rearrangement links TRBV12-3 or TRBV12-4 to TRBJ1-2, with 8 bases that match TRBD1. V gave up 5 bases and J gave up 8 bases; unmatched junction bases: 16. The CDR3 covers 16 residues. In DNA, the CDR3 is TGTGCCAGCAGTCTCACCGTCCGGGACAGGTCTAGCGGCTACACCTTC. Protein product: CASSLTVRDRSSGYTF.

This chain joins TRBV6-1 and TRBJ2-7, with 7 bases that match TRBD1. CDR3 length: 13 residues. CDR1 and CDR2 (germline): MNHNS, SASEGT. Trimming cost V 6 bases and J 7 bases; bases outside gene matches: 9. The CDR3 spells CASSRQGMDEQYF. The CDR3 region has the DNA TGTGCCAGCAGCCGACAGGGTATGGATGAGCAGTACTTC.

The chain links TRBV4-1 to TRBJ2-2; TRBD1 or TRBD2 may be the D gene (5 bases each). V lost 5 bases and J 5 bases, leaving 24 bases between the germline ends. Germline loops: CDR1 MGHRA, CDR2 YSYEKL. The CDR3 is made up of 18 amino acids. CDR3 residues: CASSFLTGHIKKTGELFF. Here the CDR3 DNA reads TGCGCCAGCAGCTTCCTGACGGGGCACATAAAAAAGACCGGGGAGCTGTTTTTT.

This clonotype has only a few counts. This chain uses TRBV12-3 or TRBV12-4 with TRBJ1-5, with 10 bases identical to TRBD1. Trimming took 4 bases from V and 4 from J; bases not matched to a gene: 1. The CDR3 is 14 amino acids. The CDR3 region is CASSWTGGNQPQHF. The CDR3 DNA is TGTGCCAGCAGTTGGACAGGGGGTAATCAGCCCCAGCATTTT.